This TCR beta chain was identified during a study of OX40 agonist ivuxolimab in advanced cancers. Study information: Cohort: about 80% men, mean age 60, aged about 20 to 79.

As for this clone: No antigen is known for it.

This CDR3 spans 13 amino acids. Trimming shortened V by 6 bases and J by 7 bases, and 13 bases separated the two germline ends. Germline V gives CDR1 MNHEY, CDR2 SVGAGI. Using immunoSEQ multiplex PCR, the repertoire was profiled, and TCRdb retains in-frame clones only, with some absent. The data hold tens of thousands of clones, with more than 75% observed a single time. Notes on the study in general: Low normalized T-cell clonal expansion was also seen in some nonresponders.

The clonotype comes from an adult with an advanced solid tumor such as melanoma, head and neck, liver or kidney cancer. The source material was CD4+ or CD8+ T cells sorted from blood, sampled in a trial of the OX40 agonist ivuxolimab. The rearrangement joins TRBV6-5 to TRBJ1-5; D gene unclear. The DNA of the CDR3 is TGTGCCAGCAGCCTGTCCGGGTTACAGCCCCAGCATTTT. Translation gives CASSLSGLQPQHF.